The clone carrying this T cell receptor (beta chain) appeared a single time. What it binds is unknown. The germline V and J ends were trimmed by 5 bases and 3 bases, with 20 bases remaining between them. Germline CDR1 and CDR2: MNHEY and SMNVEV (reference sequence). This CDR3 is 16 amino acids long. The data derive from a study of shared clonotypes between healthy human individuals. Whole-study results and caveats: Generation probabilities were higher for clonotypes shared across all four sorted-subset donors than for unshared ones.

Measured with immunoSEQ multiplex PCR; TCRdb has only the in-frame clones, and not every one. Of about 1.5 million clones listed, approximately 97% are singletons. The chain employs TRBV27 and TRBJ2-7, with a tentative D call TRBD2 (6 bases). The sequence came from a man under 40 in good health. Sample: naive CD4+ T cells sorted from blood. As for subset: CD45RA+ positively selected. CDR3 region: CASSPVIAEVDYEQYF. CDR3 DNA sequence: TGTGCCAGCAGTCCTGTAATAGCGGAGGTAGACTACGAGCAGTACTTC.